What follows describes a single T cell receptor (beta chain). The record originates from a study of OX40 agonist ivuxolimab in advanced cancers. The junction had 7 bases not matched to a gene; V was cut back by 6 bases and J by 5 bases. This CDR3 is 14 amino acids long. The germline gives CDR1 MNHEY, CDR2 SMNVEV (reference sequence). Sequenced by immunoSEQ multiplex PCR; TCRdb stores in-frame clones only, minus some. The table records about 80,000 clones, about four fifths of them present only once. V is TRBV27 and J is TRBJ2-1, with 7 bases lining up with TRBD2. This clonotype was obtained from an adult with an advanced solid tumor such as melanoma, head and neck, liver or kidney cancer. The sample consisted of CD4+ or CD8+ T cells sorted from blood, taken in a trial of the OX40 agonist ivuxolimab. Here the CDR3 reads CASSPYLADNEQFF. The CDR3 DNA reads as TGTGCCAGCAGCCCCTATCTAGCGGACAATGAGCAGTTCTTC.